The rows below give T cell receptor beta chains drawn from one sample of a study of tumor-infiltrating lymphocytes in localized non-small cell lung cancer. Assay: immunoSEQ multiplex PCR; the TCRdb copy retains only in-frame clones and omits some. This sample yields around 17,000 clones, of which around 80% are seen a single time; about 9.3% belongs to the top ten. Specimen: uninvolved lung tissue not adjacent to the tumor. The receptors shown here come from a human donor with non-small cell lung cancer. Each CDR3 is given with its conserved first and last residue. The D gene is left open where the match is weak. Clone size is not always given. Where it is, it says once, few, many or a class for expanded clones.

v_gene: TRBV5-5
j_gene: TRBJ2-5
abundance: NA
d_gene: TRBD2
CDR3aa: CASSLALAGGRETQYF
CDR3nt: TGTGCCAGCAGCTTGGCCCTCGCGGGAGGGCGAGAGACCCAGTACTTC

v_gene: TRBV15
j_gene: TRBJ1-4
abundance: few
d_gene: NA
CDR3aa: CATSRGWGANEKLFF
CDR3nt: TGTGCCACCAGCAGAGGGTGGGGGGCTAATGAAAAACTGTTTTTT

v_gene: TRBV7-9
j_gene: TRBJ2-7
abundance: NA
d_gene: NA
CDR3aa: CASSTQEGGEQYF
CDR3nt: TGTGCCAGCAGCACCCAAGAGGGCGGGGAGCAGTACTTC

v_gene: TRBV7-2
j_gene: TRBJ2-1
abundance: NA
d_gene: NA
CDR3aa: CASSLDRFSYNEQFF
CDR3nt: TGTGCCAGCAGCTTAGATCGCTTCTCCTACAATGAGCAGTTCTTC

v_gene: TRBV5-1
j_gene: TRBJ2-7
abundance: NA
d_gene: TRBD1
CDR3aa: CASSRGQGAWSYEQYF
CDR3nt: TGCGCCAGCAGCCGAGGGCAGGGGGCTTGGTCCTACGAGCAGTACTTC

v_gene: TRBV29-1
j_gene: TRBJ2-3
abundance: NA
d_gene: NA
CDR3aa: CSVGPSSGDTQYF
CDR3nt: TGCAGCGTTGGCCCCTCATCGGGAGATACGCAGTATTTT

v_gene: TRBV2
j_gene: TRBJ2-1
abundance: few
d_gene: NA
CDR3aa: CASTEVMSSYNEQFF
CDR3nt: TGTGCCAGCACCGAAGTCATGAGCTCCTACAATGAGCAGTTCTTC

v_gene: TRBV5-4
j_gene: TRBJ2-5
abundance: NA
d_gene: TRBD2
CDR3aa: CASSLPKAGGARETQYF
CDR3nt: TGTGCCAGCAGCTTGCCTAAAGCGGGAGGGGCTAGAGAGACCCAGTACTTC

v_gene: TRBV10-1
j_gene: TRBJ2-3
abundance: NA
d_gene: NA
CDR3aa: CASSGKASTDTQYF
CDR3nt: TGCGCCAGCAGTGGGAAGGCTAGCACAGATACGCAGTATTTT

v_gene: TRBV28
j_gene: TRBJ1-1
abundance: NA
d_gene: NA
CDR3aa: CASSLPGGAFF
CDR3nt: TGTGCCAGCAGTTTACCGGGGGGAGCTTTCTTT

v_gene: TRBV6-5
j_gene: TRBJ1-4
abundance: NA
d_gene: NA
CDR3aa: CASSYRSSTNEKLFF
CDR3nt: TGTGCCAGCAGTTACCGGTCTTCAACTAATGAAAAACTGTTTTTT

v_gene: TRBV10-3
j_gene: TRBJ1-2
abundance: NA
d_gene: NA
CDR3aa: CAISVRDSESYTF
CDR3nt: TGTGCCATCAGTGTTAGGGACTCAGAATCGTACACCTTC

v_gene: TRBV19
j_gene: TRBJ2-7
abundance: NA
d_gene: NA
CDR3aa: CASSIGTAAYEQYF
CDR3nt: TGTGCCAGTAGTATTGGGACGGCAGCCTACGAGCAGTACTTC

v_gene: TRBV11-3
j_gene: TRBJ2-3
abundance: once
d_gene: NA
CDR3aa: CASSEEEGADTQYF
CDR3nt: TGTGCCAGCAGCGAAGAGGAGGGGGCAGATACGCAGTATTTT

v_gene: TRBV7-8
j_gene: TRBJ2-5
abundance: NA
d_gene: NA
CDR3aa: CASSLGGTPQETQYF
CDR3nt: TGTGCCAGCAGCTTAGGGGGTACCCCCCAAGAGACCCAGTACTTC

v_gene: TRBV30
j_gene: TRBJ2-2
abundance: NA
d_gene: TRBD2
CDR3aa: CAWETSVTGELFF
CDR3nt: TGTGCCTGGGAGACTAGCGTCACCGGGGAGCTGTTTTTT

v_gene: TRBV15
j_gene: TRBJ1-2
abundance: NA
d_gene: NA
CDR3aa: CATSSPWGGVGYTF
CDR3nt: TGTGCCACCAGCAGCCCCTGGGGGGGCGTTGGCTACACCTTC

v_gene: TRBV28
j_gene: TRBJ2-7
abundance: NA
d_gene: NA
CDR3aa: CASSFNRQGIYEQYF
CDR3nt: TGTGCCAGCAGTTTCAACAGGCAGGGGATATACGAGCAGTACTTC

v_gene: TRBV15
j_gene: TRBJ2-7
abundance: NA
d_gene: NA
CDR3aa: CATSSEYQRVYSYEQYF
CDR3nt: TGTGCCACCAGCAGTGAATACCAACGGGTATACTCCTACGAGCAGTACTTC

v_gene: TRBV29-1
j_gene: TRBJ2-1
abundance: NA
d_gene: TRBD2
CDR3aa: CSGTGLAGGPTYNEQFF
CDR3nt: TGCAGCGGTACGGGACTAGCGGGAGGGCCTACCTACAATGAGCAGTTCTTC

v_gene: TRBV10-2
j_gene: TRBJ2-7
abundance: NA
d_gene: TRBD1
CDR3aa: CASSNTDRVYEQYF
CDR3nt: TGCGCCAGCTCAAACACGGACAGGGTCTACGAGCAGTACTTC

v_gene: TRBV6-5
j_gene: TRBJ1-1
abundance: NA
d_gene: NA
CDR3aa: CASIGDMRTEAFF
CDR3nt: TGTGCCAGCATCGGGGATATGAGGACTGAAGCTTTCTTT

v_gene: TRBV5-1
j_gene: TRBJ2-2
abundance: NA
d_gene: NA
CDR3aa: CASSQPYSRELFF
CDR3nt: TGCGCCAGCAGCCAACCGTACTCCCGGGAGCTGTTTTTT

v_gene: TRBV9
j_gene: TRBJ2-5
abundance: NA
d_gene: NA
CDR3aa: CASSVGGAGGQETQYF
CDR3nt: TGTGCCAGCAGCGTAGGAGGAGCAGGGGGGCAAGAGACCCAGTACTTC

v_gene: TRBV5-1
j_gene: TRBJ2-5
abundance: NA
d_gene: NA
CDR3aa: CASSFDGIGTQYF
CDR3nt: TGCGCCAGCAGCTTTGATGGGATAGGGACCCAGTACTTC

v_gene: TRBV2
j_gene: TRBJ1-1
abundance: NA
d_gene: TRBD1
CDR3aa: CAGTGGRNTEAFF
CDR3nt: TGTGCCGGGACAGGGGGCAGGAACACTGAAGCTTTCTTT